This T cell receptor (beta chain) is from a study of blood T cells in healthy people across ages. Study-level results: Naive CD4+ cells and diversity were both higher in long-lived donors than in aged donors. Bulk PBMC profiling left naive and antigen-experienced comparisons inconclusive. In older individuals, TCR beta diversity per million T cells was lower, falling roughly linearly with age.

The second PCR ran about 6 to 12 cycles with a sample-barcoded 5' primer and J-beta primers. TCRdb re-called the 5' RACE reads with MiXCR, one entry per CDR3 protein. Here the sample spans approximately 1.5 million distinct CDR3 sequences, roughly 30% being singletons. Germline assignment: CDR1 SGHVS and CDR2 FNYEAQ. The V end lost 1 base, the J end lost 0 bases, and 10 bases lay between the germline ends. CDR3 length equals 15 residues. At least 6 million PBMCs were isolated per sample. In this sample, this clonotype turned up many times. Its specificity is unknown. The sequence was collected from a woman aged 25 to 39 in good health. The sequenced sample was blood. This chain joins TRBV7-6 and TRBJ2-7, with D unclear. The CDR3 DNA reads as TGTGCCAGCAGCTTAGAAGGGTCCCTCTCCTACGAGCAGTACTTC. Translation gives CASSLEGSLSYEQYF.